Listed here are 20 T cell receptor beta chains from one sample, sequenced in a study of vaccination effects on CD4 cells after COVID-19. The method was immunoSEQ multiplex PCR; TCRdb's version includes in-frame clones alone and lacks a portion of them. The sample consists of tens of thousands of clones, about 80% of them appearing once. The antigens of these receptors remain unknown. Expansion of antigen-specific CD4+ T cells with viral peptide pools was carried out by the ViraFEST assay before sequencing. Isolation of CD4+ T cells took place after 10 to 11 days of culture. None of the vaccinated had previously contracted SARS-CoV-2, and their nucleocapsid antibodies tested negative. The input for sequencing was CD4+ T cells from PBMCs cultured with HCoV-OC43 spike peptides, taken before COVID-19 vaccination. Sample subset: HCoV-OC43 spike overlapping peptide pool stimulation. The origin of the receptors is a human donor who received a COVID-19 vaccine.

The V call is TRBV7-2, the J call TRBJ1-5; TRBD1 agrees at 7 bases. CDR1 SGHTA and CDR2 FQGNSA come from the germline V gene. This CDR3 is 14 amino acids long. With V trimmed by 8 bases and J by 3 bases, 7 bases remained unmatched. CDR3 nucleotides: TGTGCCAGCCGCCTTGGGACAGCCAATCAGCCCCAGCATTTT. Amino acids: CASRLGTANQPQHF.

A few counts support this clone. The J gene is TRBJ1-2, the V gene TRBV9; the D gene is possibly TRBD1 (5 bases). Trimming removed 4 bases from V and 3 bases from J, with 13 bases in between. From germline, CDR1 is SGDLS and CDR2 YYNGEE. This CDR3 has 14 residues. CDR3 in DNA: TGTGCCAGCAGCCAAGAGCAGGGTTACTATGGCTACACCTTC. This gives the protein CASSQEQGYYGYTF.

V usage is TRBV5-4 and J usage is TRBJ2-3; the D is unclear. This CDR3 contains 13 residues. In germline, CDR1 is SGHNT, CDR2 YYREEE (reference sequence). V was pared by 5 bases and J by 1 base, with 8 bases between. The CDR3: CASSSTGTDTQYF. CDR3 sequence (DNA): TGTGCCAGCAGTTCTACGGGCACAGATACGCAGTATTTT.

This chain links TRBV6-5 with TRBJ1-2, with D tentatively TRBD1 (6 bases). The germline gives CDR1 MNHEY, CDR2 SVGAGI. This CDR3 spans 13 amino acids. Deletions cut 6 bases from V and 4 bases from J, with 12 bases between. The CDR3 is CASRYRVGYGYTF. Here the CDR3 DNA reads TGTGCCAGCAGATACAGGGTCGGCTATGGCTACACCTTC.

This chain connects TRBV18 to TRBJ2-5, with D perhaps TRBD1 or TRBD2 (6 bases each). In germline, CDR1 is KGHSH, CDR2 LQKENI. The V and J ends lost 6 bases and 4 bases respectively, with 9 bases between them. CDR3 length: 12 residues. The CDR3 reads CASSPGAETQYF. For the CDR3, the DNA is TGTGCCAGCTCTCCGGGGGCAGAGACCCAGTACTTC.

The chain has TRBV2 and TRBJ1-2, with D unclear. The CDR3 contains 11 residues. Germline lookup yields CDR1 SNHLY and CDR2 FYNNEI. V lost 4 bases and J 5 bases, leaving 5 bases between the germline ends. CDR3 DNA: TGTGCCAGCAGTGCGGGTTATGGCTACACCTTC. Its protein product is CASSAGYGYTF.

The chain couples TRBV5-1 to TRBJ2-2, with 9 bases matching TRBD1. The CDR3 loop spans 14 amino acids. Germline trimming cut 5 bases from V and 9 bases from J; bases unmatched to any gene: 8. Germline V lookup: CDR1 SGHRS, CDR2 YFSETQ. CDR3 sequence: CASRSTGGYRELFF. DNA of the CDR3: TGCGCCAGCAGGTCCACAGGGGGCTATCGGGAGCTGTTTTTT.

This chain uses TRBV7-9 with TRBJ2-7, with 9 bases fitting TRBD1. Germline lookup yields CDR1 SEHNR and CDR2 FQNEAQ (reference sequence). This CDR3 has 14 amino acids. V lost 5 bases and J lost 5; bases outside the gene matches: 7. The CDR3 region is CASSLGTGYHEQYV. CDR3 DNA sequence: TGTGCCAGCAGCCTTGGGACAGGGTACCACGAGCAGTACGTC.

V usage is TRBV7-2 and J usage is TRBJ2-2; TRBD1 is a possible D gene (6 bases). The CDR3 has 15 amino acids. The V end lost 6 bases, the J end lost 0 bases, and 11 bases lay between the germline ends. Germline V CDR1 and CDR2: SGHTA, FQGNSA. CDR3 sequence: CASRGPGANTGELFF. For the CDR3, the DNA is TGTGCCAGCAGGGGGCCAGGGGCGAACACCGGGGAGCTGTTTTTT.

This chain joins TRBV3-1 (or the pseudogene TRBV3-2) and TRBJ1-1; D may be TRBD1 (5 bases). The CDR3 contains 14 residues. Looked up from germline, CDR1 is LGHDT and CDR2 is YNNKEL (reference sequence). V was trimmed by 3 bases and J by 3 bases, leaving 11 bases between them. The CDR3 DNA sequence: TGTGCCAGCAGCCAGGAGGGACGCTACACTGAAGCTTTCTTT. The encoded protein is CASSQEGRYTEAFF.

This rearrangement joins TRBV3-1 (or the pseudogene TRBV3-2) to TRBJ1-1; perhaps TRBD1 as D (5 bases). V lost 0 bases, J lost 10 bases, and 15 bases lay in between. The CDR3 is 14 amino acids. Germline V gene sequence: CDR1 LGHDT, CDR2 YNNKEL (reference sequence). In DNA, the CDR3 is TGTGCCAGCAGCCAAGAGGGGCAGGGACGGAGAGCTTTCTTT. This encodes CASSQEGQGRRAFF.

The V and J genes are TRBV5-6 and TRBJ1-5, with 11 bases aligning to TRBD1. Germline loops: CDR1 SGHDT, CDR2 YYEEEE. This CDR3 has 15 amino acids. Trimming took 2 bases from V and 7 from J; bases not matched to a gene: 5. This CDR3 reads CASSFFGTGGQPQHF. CDR3 DNA: TGTGCCAGCAGCTTCTTTGGGACAGGGGGACAGCCCCAGCATTTT.

The gene calls are TRBV6-1 and TRBJ1-5; D unresolved. Germline lookup yields CDR1 MNHNS and CDR2 SASEGT. V was trimmed by 4 bases and J by 0 bases, leaving 13 bases between them. This CDR3 region has 16 residues. DNA of the CDR3: TGTGCCAGCAGTGTCCGGGGTTATGATAGCAATCAGCCCCAGCATTTT. Amino acid sequence: CASSVRGYDSNQPQHF.

This clone occurred a few times. The rearrangement uses TRBV7-6 and TRBJ1-1; 7 bases line up with TRBD1. Germline CDR1 reads SGHVS; CDR2 reads FNYEAQ. Trimming at V came to 5 bases and at J to 7 bases, leaving 16 bases not matched to a gene. CDR3 length equals 16 residues. The CDR3 spells CASSTSPPGGMVEAFF. The DNA of the CDR3 is TGTGCCAGCAGCACCTCCCCCCCAGGGGGTATGGTTGAAGCTTTCTTT.

The chain employs TRBV5-1 and TRBJ2-4; TRBD1 or TRBD2 may be the D gene (6 bases each). Germline lookup yields CDR1 SGHRS and CDR2 YFSETQ. The CDR3 is made up of 13 amino acids. V was shortened by 6 bases and J by 3 bases, with 10 bases between the two germline ends. Here the CDR3 DNA reads TGCGCCAGCACAGAGGGGGGCAAAAACATTCAGTACTTC. Protein: CASTEGGKNIQYF.

This chain connects TRBV3-1 (or the pseudogene TRBV3-2) to TRBJ2-6; unclear D gene. CDR1 and CDR2 from the germline V gene are LGHDT and YNNKEL (reference sequence). CDR3 length: 13 residues. V lost 4 bases to trimming and J lost 4 bases, with 5 bases between them. CDR3 coding DNA: TGTGCCAGCAGCCCCTCCGGGGCCAACGTCCTGACTTTC. Amino acids: CASSPSGANVLTF.

The J gene is TRBJ1-2, the V gene TRBV6-5; weak D call: TRBD1 (5 bases). In germline, CDR1 is MNHEY, CDR2 SVGAGI. V was shortened by 11 bases and J by 9 bases, with 16 bases between the two germline ends. The CDR3 covers 11 residues. CDR3 sequence: CAAGRLRSYTF. The CDR3 bases are TGTGCCGCGGGACGGCTTAGGAGCTACACCTTC.

V usage is TRBV27 and J usage is TRBJ1-6, with D unresolved. From germline, CDR1 is MNHEY and CDR2 SMNVEV (reference sequence). This CDR3 region has 16 residues. Trimming left V 3 bases short and J 2 bases short, with 11 bases between. CDR3 protein: CASSFDRLPYNSPLHF. The CDR3 bases are TGTGCCAGCAGTTTTGATCGGTTACCCTATAATTCACCCCTCCACTTT.

In this sample, this clone turned up a few times. The V gene is TRBV7-3, the J gene TRBJ2-2; D unresolved. V lost 1 base and J lost 4, with 7 bases in between. Germline V gives CDR1 SGHTA, CDR2 FQGTGA. There are 14 residues in the CDR3. CDR3 sequence reads: CASSLRGSTGELFF. DNA for the CDR3: TGTGCCAGCAGCTTAAGGGGTAGCACCGGGGAGCTGTTTTTT.

The V gene is TRBV29-1, the J gene TRBJ2-4; 14 bases are shared with TRBD2. CDR3 length: 13 amino acids. Trimming at V came to 6 bases and at J to 6 bases, leaving 1 base not matched to a gene. Germline assignment: CDR1 SQVTM and CDR2 ANQGSEA. The CDR3 sequence: CSVGLAGGNIQYF. The CDR3 bases are TGCAGCGTAGGACTAGCGGGGGGAAACATTCAGTACTTC.